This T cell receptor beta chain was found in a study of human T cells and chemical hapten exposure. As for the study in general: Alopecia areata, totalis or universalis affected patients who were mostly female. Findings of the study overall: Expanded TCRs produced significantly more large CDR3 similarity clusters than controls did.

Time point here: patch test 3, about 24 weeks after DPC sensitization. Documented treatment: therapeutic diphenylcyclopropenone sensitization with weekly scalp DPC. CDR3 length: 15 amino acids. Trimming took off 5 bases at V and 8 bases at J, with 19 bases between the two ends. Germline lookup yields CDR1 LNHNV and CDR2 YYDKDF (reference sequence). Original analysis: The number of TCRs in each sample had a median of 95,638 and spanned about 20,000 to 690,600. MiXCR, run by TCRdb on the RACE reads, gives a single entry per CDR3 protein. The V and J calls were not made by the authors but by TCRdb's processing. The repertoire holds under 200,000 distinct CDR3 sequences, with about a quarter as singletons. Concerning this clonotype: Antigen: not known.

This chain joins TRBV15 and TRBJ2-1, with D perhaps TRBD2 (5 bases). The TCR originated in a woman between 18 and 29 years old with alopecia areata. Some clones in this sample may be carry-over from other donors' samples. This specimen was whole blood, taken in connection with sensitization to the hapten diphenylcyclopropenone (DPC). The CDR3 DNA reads TGTGCCACCAGCCCCACCGCGGGTGGCCACGATGAGCAGTTCTTC. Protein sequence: CATSPTAGGHDEQFF.